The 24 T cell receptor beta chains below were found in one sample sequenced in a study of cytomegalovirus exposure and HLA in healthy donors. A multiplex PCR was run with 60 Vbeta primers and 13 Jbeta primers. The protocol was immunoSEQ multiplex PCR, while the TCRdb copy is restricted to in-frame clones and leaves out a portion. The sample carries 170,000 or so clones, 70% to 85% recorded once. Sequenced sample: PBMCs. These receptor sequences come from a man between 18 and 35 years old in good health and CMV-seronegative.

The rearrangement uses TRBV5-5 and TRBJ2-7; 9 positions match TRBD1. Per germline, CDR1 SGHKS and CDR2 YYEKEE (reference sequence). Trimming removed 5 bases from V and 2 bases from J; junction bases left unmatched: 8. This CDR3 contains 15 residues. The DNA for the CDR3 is TGTGCCAGCAGGACCACCGGGACAGGGACCTACGAGCAGTACTTC. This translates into CASRTTGTGTYEQYF.

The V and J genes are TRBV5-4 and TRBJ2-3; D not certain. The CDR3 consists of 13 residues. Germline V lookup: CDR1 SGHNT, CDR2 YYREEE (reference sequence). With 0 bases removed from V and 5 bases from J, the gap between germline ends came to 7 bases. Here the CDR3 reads CASSLAEKDTQYF. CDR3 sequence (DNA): TGTGCCAGCAGCTTGGCCGAGAAAGATACGCAGTATTTT.

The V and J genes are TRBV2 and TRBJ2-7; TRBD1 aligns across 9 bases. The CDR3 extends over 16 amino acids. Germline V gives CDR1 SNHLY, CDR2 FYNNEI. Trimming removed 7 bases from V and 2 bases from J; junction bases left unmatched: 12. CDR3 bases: TGTGCCAGCACGGTTTCCGGGACAGGGAGCCCCTACGAGCAGTACTTC. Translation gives CASTVSGTGSPYEQYF. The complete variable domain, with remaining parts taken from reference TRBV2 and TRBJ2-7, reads EPEVTQTPSHQVTQMGQEVILRCVPISNHLYFYWYRQILGQKVEFLVSFYNNEISEKSEIFDDQFSVERPDGSNFTLKIRSTKLEDSAMYFCASTVSGTGSPYEQYFGPGTRLTVT.

CDR3 residues: CASSPHLRYNEQFF. The CDR3 DNA reads TGTGCCAGCAGCCCACACCTTCGATACAATGAGCAGTTCTTC. The chain carries TRBV13 and TRBJ2-1; D ambiguous. Trimming removed 5 bases at V and 4 bases at J, with 12 bases between. The CDR3 loop spans 14 amino acids. CDR1 is PRHDT, CDR2 FYEKMQ, per germline (reference sequence).

The chain's CDR3 is CSQPRGAGGWGELFF. The CDR3 coding sequence is TGCAGTCAACCTCGGGGGGCGGGAGGATGGGGGGAGCTGTTTTTT. The V and J genes are TRBV29-1 and TRBJ2-2; 8 positions agree with TRBD2. The germline gives CDR1 SQVTM, CDR2 ANQGSEA. This CDR3 comprises 15 residues.

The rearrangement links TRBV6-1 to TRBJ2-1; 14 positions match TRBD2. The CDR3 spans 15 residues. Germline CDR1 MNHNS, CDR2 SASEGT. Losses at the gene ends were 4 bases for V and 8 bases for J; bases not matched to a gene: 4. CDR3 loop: CASSVLTSGRDEQFF. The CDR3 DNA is TGTGCCAGCAGTGTCCTGACTAGCGGGAGGGATGAGCAGTTCTTC.

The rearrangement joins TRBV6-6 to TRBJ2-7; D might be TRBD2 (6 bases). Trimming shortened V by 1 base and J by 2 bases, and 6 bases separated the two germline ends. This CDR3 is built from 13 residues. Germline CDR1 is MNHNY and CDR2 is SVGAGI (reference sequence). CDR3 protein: CASSYWGAYEQYF. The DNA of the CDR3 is TGTGCCAGCAGTTACTGGGGGGCCTACGAGCAGTACTTC.

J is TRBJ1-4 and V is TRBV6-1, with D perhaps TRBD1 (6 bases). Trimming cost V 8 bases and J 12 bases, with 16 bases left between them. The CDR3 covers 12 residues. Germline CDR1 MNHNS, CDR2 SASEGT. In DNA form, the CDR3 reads TGTGCCAGCGGGTTTACAGGGAAGGAACTGTTTTTT. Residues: CASGFTGKELFF.

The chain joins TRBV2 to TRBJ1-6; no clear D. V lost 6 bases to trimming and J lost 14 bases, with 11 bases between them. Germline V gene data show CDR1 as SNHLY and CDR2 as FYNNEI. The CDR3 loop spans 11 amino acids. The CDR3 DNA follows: TGTGCCAGCAGCCCCTTAGAGACCCTCCACTTT. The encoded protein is CASSPLETLHF.

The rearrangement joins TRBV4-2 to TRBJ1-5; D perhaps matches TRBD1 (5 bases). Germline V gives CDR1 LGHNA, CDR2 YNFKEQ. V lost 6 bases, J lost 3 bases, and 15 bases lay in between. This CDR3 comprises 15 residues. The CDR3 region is CASSPMGGDNQPQHF. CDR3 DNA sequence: TGTGCCAGCAGTCCAATGGGGGGTGACAATCAGCCCCAGCATTTT.

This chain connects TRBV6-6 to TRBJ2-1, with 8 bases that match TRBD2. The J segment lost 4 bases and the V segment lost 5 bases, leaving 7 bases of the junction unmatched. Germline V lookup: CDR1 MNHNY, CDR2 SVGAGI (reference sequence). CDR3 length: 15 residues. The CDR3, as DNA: TGTGCCAGCAGTGGAGCGGGGGAGATTTACAATGAGCAGTTCTTC. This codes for CASSGAGEIYNEQFF.

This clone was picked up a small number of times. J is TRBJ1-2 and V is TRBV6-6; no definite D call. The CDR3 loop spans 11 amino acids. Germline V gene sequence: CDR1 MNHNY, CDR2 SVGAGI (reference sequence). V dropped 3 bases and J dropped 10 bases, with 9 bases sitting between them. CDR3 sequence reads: CASSYEGSYTF. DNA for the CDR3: TGTGCCAGCAGTTATGAGGGCTCCTACACCTTC.

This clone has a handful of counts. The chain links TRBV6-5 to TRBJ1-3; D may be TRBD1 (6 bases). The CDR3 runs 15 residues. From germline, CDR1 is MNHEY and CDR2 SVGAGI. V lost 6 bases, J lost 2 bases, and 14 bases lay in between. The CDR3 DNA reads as TGTGCCAGCAGGTCACAGGGTACTACTGGAAACACCATATATTTT. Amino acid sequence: CASRSQGTTGNTIYF.

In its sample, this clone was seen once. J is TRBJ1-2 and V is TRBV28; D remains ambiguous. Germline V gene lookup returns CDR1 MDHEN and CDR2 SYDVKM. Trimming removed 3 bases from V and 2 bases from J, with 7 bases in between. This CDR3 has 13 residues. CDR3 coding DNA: TGTGCCAGCAGTTTTTCCATGAACTATGGCTACACCTTC. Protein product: CASSFSMNYGYTF.

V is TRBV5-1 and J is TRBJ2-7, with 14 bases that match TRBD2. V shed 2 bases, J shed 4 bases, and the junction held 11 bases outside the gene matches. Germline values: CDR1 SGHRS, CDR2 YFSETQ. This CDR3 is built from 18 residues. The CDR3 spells CASSLSGLAGGQGYEQYF. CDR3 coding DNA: TGCGCCAGCAGCTTATCTGGACTAGCGGGAGGCCAAGGGTACGAGCAGTACTTC. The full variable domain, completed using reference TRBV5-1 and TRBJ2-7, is KAGVTQTPRYLIKTRGQQVTLSCSPISGHRSVSWYQQTPGQGLQFLFEYFSETQRNKGNFPGRFSGRQFSNSRSEMNVSTLELGDSALYLCASSLSGLAGGQGYEQYFGPGTRLTVT.

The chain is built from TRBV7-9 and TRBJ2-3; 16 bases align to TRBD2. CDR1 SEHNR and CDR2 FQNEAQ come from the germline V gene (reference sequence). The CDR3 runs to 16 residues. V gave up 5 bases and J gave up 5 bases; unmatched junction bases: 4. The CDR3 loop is CASSPGLAGGQDTQYF. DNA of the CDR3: TGTGCCAGCAGCCCGGGACTAGCGGGAGGGCAAGATACGCAGTATTTT. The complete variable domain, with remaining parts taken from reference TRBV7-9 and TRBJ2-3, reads DTGVSQNPRHKITKRGQNVTFRCDPISEHNRLYWYRQTLGQGPEFLTYFQNEAQLEKSRLLSDRFSAERPKGSFSTLEIQRTEQGDSAMYLCASSPGLAGGQDTQYFGPGTRLTVL.

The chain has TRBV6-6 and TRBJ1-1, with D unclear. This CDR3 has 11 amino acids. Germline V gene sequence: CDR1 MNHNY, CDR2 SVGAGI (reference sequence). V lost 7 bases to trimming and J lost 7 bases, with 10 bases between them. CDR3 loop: CASTTRSEAFF. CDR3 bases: TGTGCCAGCACCACGAGAAGTGAAGCTTTCTTT.

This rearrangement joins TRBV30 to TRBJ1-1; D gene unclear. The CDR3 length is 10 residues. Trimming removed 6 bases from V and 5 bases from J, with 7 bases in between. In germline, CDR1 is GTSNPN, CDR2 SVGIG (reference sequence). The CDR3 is CACMRTEAFF. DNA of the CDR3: TGTGCCTGTATGAGGACTGAAGCTTTCTTT.

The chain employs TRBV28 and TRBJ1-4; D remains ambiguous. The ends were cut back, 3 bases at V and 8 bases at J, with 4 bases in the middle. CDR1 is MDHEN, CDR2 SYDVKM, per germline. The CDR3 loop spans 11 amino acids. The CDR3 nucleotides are TGTGCCAGCAGTTTCCGGGAAAAACTGTTTTTT. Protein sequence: CASSFREKLFF.

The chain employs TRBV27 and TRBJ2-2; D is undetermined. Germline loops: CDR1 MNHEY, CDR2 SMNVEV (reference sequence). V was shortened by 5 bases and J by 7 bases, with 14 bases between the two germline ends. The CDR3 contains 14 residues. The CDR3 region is CASSQIVLGGELFF. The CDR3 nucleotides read TGTGCCAGCAGTCAAATTGTCCTCGGCGGGGAGCTGTTTTTT.

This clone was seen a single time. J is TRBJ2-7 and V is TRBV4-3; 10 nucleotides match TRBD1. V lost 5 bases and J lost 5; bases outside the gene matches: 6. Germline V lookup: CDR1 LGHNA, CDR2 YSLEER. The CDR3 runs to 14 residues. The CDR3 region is CASSFRTGGNEQYF. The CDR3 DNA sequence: TGCGCCAGCAGCTTCCGGACAGGGGGGAACGAGCAGTACTTC.

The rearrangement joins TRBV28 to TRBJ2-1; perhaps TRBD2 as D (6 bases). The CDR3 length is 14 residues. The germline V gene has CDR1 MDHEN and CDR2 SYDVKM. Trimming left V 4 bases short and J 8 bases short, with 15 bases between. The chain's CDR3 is CASSWEAGLDEQFF. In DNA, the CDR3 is TGTGCCAGCAGTTGGGAAGCGGGTCTCGATGAGCAGTTCTTC. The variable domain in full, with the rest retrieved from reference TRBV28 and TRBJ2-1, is DVKVTQSSRYLVKRTGEKVFLECVQDMDHENMFWYRQDPGLGLRLIYFSYDVKMKEKGDIPEGYSVSREKKERFSLILESASTNQTSMYLCASSWEAGLDEQFFGPGTRLTVL.

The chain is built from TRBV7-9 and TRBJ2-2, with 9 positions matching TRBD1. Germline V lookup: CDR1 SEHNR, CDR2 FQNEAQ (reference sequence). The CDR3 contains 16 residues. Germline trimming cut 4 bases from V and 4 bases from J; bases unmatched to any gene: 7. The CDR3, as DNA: TGTGCCAGCAGCTCCAACAGGGGGCGGGGCACCGGGGAGCTGTTTTTT. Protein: CASSSNRGRGTGELFF.

The CDR3 sequence is CASSVSPSGSRADTQYF. The CDR3 DNA sequence: TGTGCCAGCAGCGTATCCCCTTCAGGGTCGCGCGCAGATACGCAGTATTTT. This chain links TRBV9 with TRBJ2-3; TRBD1 might be the D (5 bases). The germline gives CDR1 SGDLS, CDR2 YYNGEE. This CDR3 spans 17 amino acids. The germline V and J ends were trimmed by 1 base and 4 bases, with 19 bases remaining between them.